Listed here are 8 T cell receptor beta chains from one sample, sequenced in a study of T cell changes during pregnancy in multiple sclerosis. Sequencing was performed with immunoSEQ multiplex PCR; in TCRdb, only in-frame clones are kept and a portion is missing. Among about 80,000 clones listed, 94% were seen once. This material consisted of peripheral blood, taken in the second trimester of pregnancy. Receptor source: a female donor in good health, enrolled as a control in a pregnancy study.

This chain connects TRBV21-1 to TRBJ2-3; no check of the table's D call, TRBD1, against the DNA was made. TRBV21-1 is listed as a pseudogene. The CDR3 has 16 amino acids. CDR3 region: CASSADRGGGTDTQYF. Here the CDR3 DNA reads TGTGCCAGCAGCGCCGACAGGGGCGGGGGCACAGATACGCAGTATTTT.

The chain employs TRBV6-5 and TRBJ2-5; 7 bases are a match to TRBD1. V was pared by 5 bases and J by 7 bases, with 10 bases of the junction left unmatched. This CDR3 spans 14 amino acids. Per the germline V gene, CDR1 is MNHEY and CDR2 is SVGAGI. The CDR3 protein is CASSRPDRDRTQYF. Written as DNA, the CDR3 is TGTGCCAGCAGTCGCCCCGACAGGGATCGGACCCAGTACTTC.

This clone was observed a single time. This chain uses TRBV29-1 with TRBJ2-3, with a possible D match to TRBD1 (5 bases). V was shortened by 7 bases and J by 1 base, with 12 bases between the two germline ends. This CDR3 comprises 13 residues. The germline V gene encodes CDR1 SQVTM and CDR2 ANQGSEA. The CDR3 sequence is CSARRTRTDTQYF. The CDR3 DNA reads TGCAGCGCCAGAAGGACACGCACAGATACGCAGTATTTT.

The chain combines TRBV5-1 with TRBJ2-7; the match to TRBD1 covers 10 bases. CDR3 size: 17 residues. CDR1 SGHRS and CDR2 YFSETQ come from the germline V gene. V was pared by 4 bases and J by 4 bases, with 14 bases of the junction left unmatched. CDR3 nucleotide sequence: TGCGCCAGCAGCGCGGCTCCGACGGGACAGGGGAGATACGAGCAGTACTTC. Translated: CASSAAPTGQGRYEQYF.

The chain has TRBV29-1 and TRBJ2-7; 8 positions match TRBD2. Germline V gives CDR1 SQVTM, CDR2 ANQGSEA. The V gene end was trimmed by 5 bases and the J gene end by 0 bases; junction bases not matched to a gene: 3. The CDR3 contains 13 residues. DNA of the CDR3: TGCAGCGTTCGGGAGGGCCTCTCCTACGAGCAGTACTTC. It yields the protein CSVREGLSYEQYF.

This clone was recorded only once. This rearrangement joins TRBV19 to TRBJ2-3, with 7 bases fitting TRBD2. The CDR3 has 15 residues. Looked up from germline, CDR1 is LNHDA and CDR2 is SQIVND (reference sequence). V was clipped by 3 bases and J by 5 bases; unmatched bases: 8. CDR3 in amino acids: CASSMRLAVGDTQYF. In DNA, the CDR3 is TGTGCCAGTAGTATGAGACTAGCAGTAGGAGATACGCAGTATTTT.

This clone was found once. The rearrangement links TRBV30 to TRBJ2-1; tentative D call: TRBD1 (6 bases). From germline, CDR1 is GTSNPN and CDR2 SVGIG (reference sequence). V was clipped by 3 bases and J by 10 bases, with 13 bases between them. The CDR3 length is 12 residues. The CDR3 bases are TGTGCCTGGAGCAGAACAGGGTACGAGCAGTTCTTC. Translation: CAWSRTGYEQFF.

The chain couples TRBV18 to TRBJ2-7; D gene ambiguous. The V and J ends lost 1 base and 0 bases respectively, with 13 bases between them. The CDR3 runs 16 residues. CDR1 and CDR2 from the germline V gene are KGHSH and LQKENI. This CDR3 reads CASSPLGLGLSYEQYF. The CDR3 DNA reads TGTGCCAGCTCACCACTCGGCCTAGGCCTCTCCTACGAGCAGTACTTC.